The sequence of this T cell receptor (beta chain) was determined in a study of blood T cell dynamics during melanoma immunotherapy (dated by TCRdb to about 2020). Broadly, across the study: Patients with metastatic melanoma were treated with first-line pembrolizumab or nivolumab plus ipilimumab as standard of care in the United Kingdom. Peripheral T cell receptor repertoires of metastatic melanoma patients were profiled before and after one cycle of checkpoint inhibitor therapy to find early correlates of response. Consecutive patients formed a training cohort, and a further independent group of patients from the same centre was pooled into an external validation set. The study at large found these results: The relatively small sample size was acknowledged as a potential limitation on generalization of the results. The study was unable to establish whether the T cell clones driving the repertoire changes were melanoma-specific or instead reflected general immune activation. Patients who later achieved disease control showed a bifurcated PBMC repertoire reorganization at W3, with increased clonality or increased diversity, unlike progressors.

A fixed 350 ng of DNA was loaded for every bulk PBMC sample. TCR beta CDR3 sequences were amplified from genomic DNA using the immunoSEQ TCRb Assay kit according to manufacturer instructions. The KAPA Library Quantification Kit for Illumina platforms was used to quantify the pooled libraries by qPCR. Sequencing of the pooled libraries was done on an Illumina NextSeq 500, with clustering at roughly 0.55-1.2 pM. Concerning the study's data processing: TCR data were analyzed with immunoSEQ ANALYZER and the R LymphoSeq package. A rearrangement efficiency score was calculated as productive divided by the sum of productive and non-productive CDR3 sequences. Clonality was measured with the Gini coefficient and diversity with the Renyi index at alpha=1, compared pairwise between timepoints within each patient. In LymphoSeq, clonal relatedness was computed with an edit distance of 3 and repertoire similarity was computed with the Bhattacharyya coefficient. To classify response, a linear discriminant analysis based on week-3 changes in clonality and diversity was built using the R MASS and caret packages. TCRdb took this table from immuneACCESS and kept in-frame rearrangements with V and J called. Such tables lack part of the clones; where checked against another copy, unresolved V genes explain under half of the gap, and the rest is unexplained. D and trimming were read from the DNA, whereas the V and J calls and clone size are those reported in that table. The sample profile shows approximately 28,000 clones; over 80% of them were found once. Of the sample, 10% falls within the top ten clones.

This clone was seen only once. Its antigen remains undetermined. Qualities for individual bases were not recorded, and no much larger clone is one base off. Unmatched junction bases come to 5, with V trimmed by 4 bases and J by 0 bases. From a lookup of the germline V gene, CDR1 and CDR2 are SGHTS and YDEGEE. From cysteine to phenylalanine, the CDR3 is 16 amino acids long. Only the CDR3 portion is preserved as DNA: 48 bases, with reading frame beginning at the first base. The sample's time point, from its label and the paper: week 3, after first cycle of checkpoint inhibitor. Blood samples were taken before treatment (T0) and at week 3 (W3), following the first cycle of checkpoint blockade. Except for a couple of patients with rapid clinical progression, response was assessed 12 weeks after the first infusion by RECIST 1.1; disease control meant complete response, partial response or stable disease. Patients were not eligible if they had prior systemic cancer treatment, concomitant immunosuppressant therapy or synchronous other active malignancies. To track both circulating cells and T cell turnover, TCR beta was sequenced from bulk PBMC as well as from plasma cell-free DNA. Lymphoprep and SepMate tubes were used to isolate PBMC from blood, and red cell lysis was then performed. QIAamp DNA Blood Mini kits were used to extract DNA from both PBMC and sorted T cell subsets.

The sequence joins TRBV5-8 to TRBJ1-5; 9 junctional bases match TRBD1. The TCR comes from a human donor with melanoma. The sequencing here drew on blood, taken from a patient treated with checkpoint blockade. The DNA is TGTGCCAGCAGCGTCGGGACAGGGAATAGCAATCAGCCCCAGCATTTT. This translates into CASSVGTGNSNQPQHF.